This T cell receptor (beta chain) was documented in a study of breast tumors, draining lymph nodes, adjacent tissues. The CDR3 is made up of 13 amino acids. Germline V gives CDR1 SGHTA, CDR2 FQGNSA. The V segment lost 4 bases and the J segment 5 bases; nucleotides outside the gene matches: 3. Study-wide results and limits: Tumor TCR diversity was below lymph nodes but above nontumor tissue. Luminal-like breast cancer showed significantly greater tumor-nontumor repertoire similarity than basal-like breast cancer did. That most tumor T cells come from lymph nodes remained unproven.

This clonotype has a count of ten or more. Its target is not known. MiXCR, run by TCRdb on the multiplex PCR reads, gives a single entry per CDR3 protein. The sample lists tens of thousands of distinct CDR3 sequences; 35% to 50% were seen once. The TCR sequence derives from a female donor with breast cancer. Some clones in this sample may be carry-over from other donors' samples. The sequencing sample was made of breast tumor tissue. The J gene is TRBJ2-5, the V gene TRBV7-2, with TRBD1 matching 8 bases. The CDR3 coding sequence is TGTGCCAGCAGCTCGGACAGGGCGGAGACCCAGTACTTC. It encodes CASSSDRAETQYF.